The 2 T cell receptor beta chains in this list originate from one sample, sequenced in a study of OX40 agonist ivuxolimab in advanced cancers. Produced via immunoSEQ multiplex PCR; TCRdb's table is partial and in-frame only. The sample has 45,000 or so clones, approximately 85% seen once; the top ten hold roughly 18%. This specimen consisted of CD4+ or CD8+ T cells sorted from blood, obtained in a trial of the OX40 agonist ivuxolimab. The receptor source for this set is an adult with an advanced solid tumor such as melanoma, head and neck, liver or kidney cancer.

The V and J genes are TRBV29-1 and TRBJ1-1, with D uncertain. The CDR3 spans 12 residues. Germline CDR1 SQVTM, CDR2 ANQGSEA. The V gene lost 8 bases and the J gene lost 4 bases, with 14 bases spanning the gap. The CDR3 sequence is CSSSLGPTEAFF. CDR3 DNA sequence: TGCAGCTCCTCTTTAGGGCCCACTGAAGCTTTCTTT. Variable domain in full (rest from reference TRBV29-1 and TRBJ1-1): SAVISQKPSRDICQRGTSLTIQCQVDSQVTMMFWYRQQPGQSLTLIATANQGSEATYESGFVIDKFPISRPNLTFSTLTVSNMSPEDSSIYLCSSSLGPTEAFFGQGTRLTVV.

This clone was seen a single time. The chain employs TRBV4-3 and TRBJ1-1, with D perhaps matching TRBD1 (5 bases). The CDR3 has 14 residues. Looked up from germline, CDR1 is LGHNA and CDR2 is YSLEER. Between the trimmed V and J ends, which lost 1 base and 6 bases, there was a span of 12 bases. CDR3 amino acids: CASSQAGRGAEAFF. CDR3 nucleotides: TGCGCCAGCAGCCAAGCAGGTCGGGGGGCTGAAGCTTTCTTT.